Listed below are T cell receptor beta chains from one sample, sequenced in a study of CD8 T cells in ankylosing spondylitis. TCRdb analysed the 5' RACE reads with MiXCR anew, one entry per CDR3 protein. The sample shows some 400,000 distinct CDR3 sequences, 20% to 25% of them seen only once. Sequencing used blood, either unsorted or a sorted T cell fraction (not recorded which). These TCRs come from a male donor with ankylosing spondylitis. The conserved cysteine and the conserved F or W are not part of the CDR3 here.

V	J	CDR3
TRBV3-1	TRBJ2-7	ASSPTWRRSSYEQY
TRBV29-1	TRBJ2-3	SVTGQITDTQY
TRBV12-3/TRBV12-4	TRBJ2-7	ASSHHHDANTNEQY
TRBV12-3/TRBV12-4	TRBJ1-1	ASRGFRAEAF
TRBV9	TRBJ2-1	ASSVDIGHNDEQF
TRBV7-2	TRBJ2-7	ASSPRRRLEQY
TRBV7-3	TRBJ2-3	ASSLTASSGALGTDTQY
TRBV10-3	TRBJ1-4	AISEDWEKLF
TRBV12-3/TRBV12-4	TRBJ2-5	ASRGRTGVETQY
TRBV28	TRBJ2-1	ASSSPGRGPYNEQF
TRBV12-3/TRBV12-4	TRBJ2-1	ASSLEGRVRGQF
TRBV5-1	TRBJ2-1	ASSLLASGAYNEQF
TRBV12-3/TRBV12-4	TRBJ2-4	ATGVWDIQY
TRBV6-1	TRBJ2-3	ASSDQAPTTDTQY
TRBV27	TRBJ1-2	ASSPHSDGPPMRGYT
TRBV5-1	TRBJ1-1	ASNQDRSNTEAF
TRBV5-1	TRBJ2-3	ASSLGFRDTQY
TRBV12-3/TRBV12-4	TRBJ2-5	ASTGSQETQY
TRBV6-1	TRBJ2-7	ASRGMGWDEQY
TRBV18	TRBJ2-6	ASSPLLPGTSGANVLT
TRBV3-1	TRBJ2-7	ASSQGEGQY
TRBV25-1	TRBJ2-1	ASEDWEIHNEQF
TRBV5-1	TRBJ1-1	ASSLVPAGTEAF
TRBV29-1	TRBJ1-4	SVESGEKLF
TRBV15	TRBJ2-3	ATSRAGDRRDTQY
TRBV4-2	TRBJ2-5	ASSQDGQGKTQY
TRBV7-9	TRBJ2-5	ASTPYEGARETQY
TRBV20-1	TRBJ2-7	SARRTVYEQY
TRBV20-1	TRBJ2-7	SARDSRGFREQY
TRBV20-1	TRBJ1-5	SARAKGWSWDQPQH
TRBV4-1	TRBJ2-1	ASSQVRGDQF
TRBV19	TRBJ2-1	ASKGTGDYNEQF
TRBV7-6	TRBJ2-2	ASSLGALANTGELF
TRBV2	TRBJ2-4	ASSPGQSGIQY
TRBV7-2	TRBJ2-5	ASSSFERELKETQY
TRBV28	TRBJ2-3	ASSYTSRNTQY
TRBV5-1	TRBJ2-3	ASSLVGSGRTDTQY
TRBV20-1	TRBJ2-7	SARSREQY
TRBV7-8	TRBJ2-1	ASSSGDSQLQF
TRBV28	TRBJ2-5	ASSPSGTQETQY
TRBV7-2	TRBJ1-5	ASSLATGENQPQH
TRBV5-1	TRBJ2-1	ASSLEGTSYNEQF
TRBV18	TRBJ2-7	ASSSHSGTLYEQY
TRBV2	TRBJ1-1	ASSDTYRGSMNTEAF
TRBV28	TRBJ2-3	ASRSTSTDTQY
TRBV24-1	TRBJ2-1	ATSFGRLEGALNNEQF
TRBV28	TRBJ2-3	ASSSDTSGFTDTQY
TRBV7-3	TRBJ1-6	ASSPTVSSALH
TRBV28	TRBJ2-7	ASSKGLAGDHEQY